These T cell receptor beta chains were read from a single sample in a study of T cells in Graves' hyperthyroidism and ophthalmopathy. TCRdb processed the multiplex PCR reads anew with MiXCR; each CDR3 protein has one entry. The sample yields 300,000 to 400,000 distinct CDR3 sequences, 18% seen once. Material: blood. These receptors came from a woman aged 50 to 60 with Graves' hyperthyroidism. The CDR3 runs from the conserved cysteine through the conserved F or W. Each record gives: D gene, J gene, clone size, V gene, CDR3 protein, CDR3 DNA. The D gene is left open where the match is weak. Clone size is shown for a subset of rows, as once, few, many or a class of expanded clone.

.	TRBJ1-3	.	TRBV27	CASAVGGRRGNTIYF	TGTGCCAGCGCAGTGGGGGGTCGGCGTGGAAACACCATATATTTT
.	TRBJ2-3	few	TRBV2	CASSLTEGQDTQYF	TGTGCCAGCAGTTTGACGGAGGGGCAAGATACGCAGTATTTT
.	TRBJ2-7	.	TRBV15	CATSRAESHEQYF	TGTGCCACCAGCAGAGCGGAGAGCCACGAGCAGTACTTC
.	TRBJ1-5	few	TRBV6-5	CASSYADNQPQHF	TGTGCCAGCAGTTACGCCGATAACCAGCCCCAGCATTTT
TRBD1	TRBJ1-2	once	TRBV7-8	CASGLLQGAHYGYTF	TGTGCCAGCGGCTTGCTACAGGGGGCCCATTATGGCTACACCTTC
TRBD2	TRBJ2-1	many	TRBV12-3/TRBV12-4	CASSLPSSGSNEQFF	TGTGCCAGCAGCCTACCCTCTAGCGGGAGCAATGAGCAGTTCTTC
TRBD1	TRBJ2-1	.	TRBV11-2	CASRRQGSSYNEQFF	TGTGCCAGCAGGCGACAGGGGAGCTCCTACAATGAGCAGTTCTTC
TRBD1	TRBJ1-5	few	TRBV6-1	CASSATGQGAKPQHF	TGTGCCAGCAGTGCCACCGGACAGGGCGCAAAGCCCCAGCATTTT
.	TRBJ1-2	.	TRBV2	CASSEFIGYTF	TGTGCCAGCAGTGAATTTATTGGCTACACCTTC
.	TRBJ1-2	many	TRBV3-1	CASSQGRTANYGYTF	TGTGCCAGCAGCCAGGGGAGGACAGCTAACTATGGCTACACCTTC
.	TRBJ1-4	few	TRBV19	CASSPRGQRSVLSTNEKLFF	TGTGCCAGTAGTCCCCGGGGACAACGCTCCGTTCTTTCAACTAATGAAAAACTGTTTTTT
.	TRBJ1-5	many	TRBV27	CASSSQGRSNQPQHF	TGTGCCAGCAGTTCACAGGGTCGGAGCAATCAGCCCCAGCATTTT
.	TRBJ1-1	.	TRBV16	CASSQFAAFF	TGTGCCAGCAGCCAATTTGCGGCTTTCTTT
.	TRBJ2-5	many	TRBV6-6	CASSYARESQETQYF	TGTGCCAGCAGTTACGCCCGGGAATCCCAAGAGACCCAGTACTTC
TRBD1	TRBJ2-7	.	TRBV5-1	CASSHRQGTNEQYF	TGCGCCAGCAGCCATCGACAGGGGACGAACGAGCAGTACTTC
.	TRBJ2-5	.	TRBV7-6	CASSPNGYFQETQYF	TGTGCCAGCAGCCCGAACGGATACTTCCAAGAGACCCAGTACTTC
.	TRBJ1-5	many	TRBV28	CASSQTRGSQSNQPQHF	TGTGCCAGCAGCCAGACAAGGGGCTCCCAGAGCAATCAGCCCCAGCATTTT
TRBD2	TRBJ2-1	.	TRBV9	CASSVTSGRGNEQFF	TGTGCCAGCAGCGTTACTAGCGGGAGGGGGAATGAGCAGTTCTTC
.	TRBJ1-2	few	TRBV12-3/TRBV12-4	CASSLNRGGDGYTF	TGTGCCAGCAGTTTGAACAGAGGCGGGGATGGCTACACCTTC
TRBD1	TRBJ1-5	many	TRBV6-2/TRBV6-3	CASRRQGGAQPQHF	TGTGCCAGCAGGCGACAGGGAGGGGCACAGCCCCAGCATTTT
.	TRBJ2-2	once	TRBV10-1	CASRDKNTGELFF	TGCGCCAGCCGGGACAAAAACACCGGGGAGCTGTTTTTT
.	TRBJ2-2	.	TRBV10-3	CATRGTLNQNTGELFF	TGTGCCACCCGGGGGACTCTCAATCAGAACACCGGGGAGCTGTTTTTT
.	TRBJ1-1	.	TRBV19	CASSMWGDTEAFF	TGTGCCAGTAGTATGTGGGGAGACACTGAAGCTTTCTTT
TRBD2	TRBJ2-5	many	TRBV12-3/TRBV12-4	CASSRGRTSGGASEETQYF	TGTGCCAGCAGCCGGGGACGGACTAGCGGGGGGGCCAGCGAAGAGACCCAGTACTTC
.	TRBJ1-2	.	TRBV6-1	CAAYRRGKYGYTF	TGTGCGGCGTACAGGAGGGGAAAGTATGGCTACACCTTC
.	TRBJ2-7	few	TRBV6-1	CASRLRVNYEQYF	TGTGCCAGCAGGCTTAGGGTTAACTACGAGCAGTACTTC
.	TRBJ2-7	few	TRBV6-1	CASSYGAGAGEQYF	TGTGCCAGCAGTTACGGAGCAGGGGCCGGCGAGCAGTACTTC
.	TRBJ2-1	many	TRBV7-2	CASSPRVDNEQFF	TGTGCCAGCAGCCCTAGGGTGGACAATGAGCAGTTCTTC
.	TRBJ2-1	.	TRBV27	CASRNPGPSNEQFF	TGTGCCAGCAGGAACCCGGGACCTAGCAATGAGCAGTTCTTC
.	TRBJ1-1	.	TRBV5-8	CASSWSGPGNTEAFF	TGTGCCAGCAGCTGGTCCGGGCCTGGGAACACTGAAGCTTTCTTT
.	TRBJ2-2	many	TRBV20-1	CSARAGRNTGELFF	TGCAGTGCCCGGGCGGGACGCAACACCGGGGAGCTGTTTTTT
TRBD2	TRBJ2-3	.	TRBV12-3/TRBV12-4	CASSWGAGGVDTQYF	TGTGCCAGCAGTTGGGGTGCGGGGGGGGTGGATACGCAGTATTTT
.	TRBJ1-1	many	TRBV12-3/TRBV12-4	CASSGRPNTEAFF	TGTGCCAGCAGCGGAAGACCGAACACTGAAGCTTTCTTT
TRBD1	TRBJ2-1	few	TRBV5-4	CASSLGARDSLSSYNEQFF	TGTGCCAGCAGCTTGGGGGCCAGGGACAGTTTAAGCTCCTACAATGAGCAGTTCTTC
.	TRBJ2-5	.	TRBV7-9	CASSLAQGETQYF	TGTGCCAGCAGCTTAGCCCAGGGAGAGACCCAGTACTTC
TRBD1	TRBJ1-2	many	TRBV3-1	CASSQDGPGGYGYTF	TGTGCCAGCAGCCAAGACGGCCCAGGGGGCTATGGCTACACCTTC
.	TRBJ1-1	.	TRBV24-1	CATRATGGAWTEAFF	TGTGCCACCAGAGCCACGGGGGGGGCTTGGACTGAAGCTTTCTTT
TRBD2	TRBJ2-3	few	TRBV20-1	CSVEVAGAGNTQYF	TGCAGCGTTGAAGTGGCGGGAGCGGGGAATACGCAGTATTTT
.	TRBJ1-3	.	TRBV2	CASSEIPAGTGNTIYF	TGTGCCAGCAGTGAAATACCTGCAGGGACTGGAAACACCATATATTTT
.	TRBJ1-2	.	TRBV3-1	CASSPSDLMTYGYTF	TGTGCCAGCAGCCCCTCGGACCTTATGACCTATGGCTACACCTTC
TRBD2	TRBJ2-7	many	TRBV20-1	CSARDDIAGEISYEQYF	TGCAGTGCTAGAGATGATATAGCGGGAGAAATCTCATACGAGCAGTACTTC
TRBD1	TRBJ2-5	.	TRBV18	CASSRRDRSSYQETQYF	TGTGCCAGCTCACGGCGGGACAGGTCGTCGTACCAAGAGACCCAGTACTTC
.	TRBJ1-2	.	TRBV29-1	CSVGTGYGYTF	TGCAGCGTCGGGACGGGCTATGGCTACACCTTC
TRBD1	TRBJ2-7	few	TRBV12-3/TRBV12-4	CASSVQTGVEQYF	TGTGCCAGCAGTGTCCAGACAGGGGTCGAGCAGTACTTC
TRBD1	TRBJ1-4	.	TRBV19	CASSLRTGGVEKLFF	TGTGCCAGTAGTCTTCGGACAGGGGGCGTTGAAAAACTGTTTTTT
TRBD1	TRBJ2-3	many	TRBV6-1	CASSTTGDFTDTQYF	TGTGCCAGCAGTACGACAGGGGATTTCACAGATACGCAGTATTTT
TRBD2	TRBJ2-7	many	TRBV2	CASSSGNSLYEQYF	TGTGCCAGCAGTAGCGGGAACAGCCTGTACGAGCAGTACTTC